The 13 T cell receptor beta chains presented below share a single source sample, sequenced in a study of T cells in Graves' hyperthyroidism and ophthalmopathy. Amplification yielded TCR beta CDR3 regions, with RNA transcripts as the source. The HTBI set primed first-round TCR CDR3 RT-PCR. TCRdb recomputed calls from the multiplex PCR reads with MiXCR, one row per CDR3 protein. Here the sample spans almost 600,000 distinct CDR3 sequences, around 45% being singletons. Sequencing was performed on peripheral blood or thyroid tissue (not recorded which). The receptor set was obtained from a young woman with Graves' hyperthyroidism.

Many counts were recorded for this clonotype. The chain uses TRBV2 and TRBJ2-7; no clear D. This CDR3 has 14 amino acids. CDR1 and CDR2 (germline): SNHLY, FYNNEI. Deletions cut 8 bases from V and 2 bases from J, with 16 bases between. As DNA, the CDR3 is TGTGCCAGCCAAGGACCGCAGGATCCCTACGAGCAGTACTTC. Encoded protein: CASQGPQDPYEQYF.

The rearrangement links TRBV7-2 to TRBJ2-3, with 8 bases aligning to TRBD1. This CDR3 has 15 residues. With V trimmed by 1 base and J by 5 bases, 5 bases remained unmatched. CDR1 and CDR2 from the germline V gene are SGHTA and FQGNSA. The CDR3 spells CASSLVQGAEDTQYF. Here the CDR3 DNA reads TGTGCCAGCAGCTTAGTTCAGGGGGCGGAAGATACGCAGTATTTT.

This clonotype has ten or more counts. The gene calls are TRBV20-1 and TRBJ2-7; TRBD2 might be the D (6 bases). V was cut by 4 bases and J by 5 bases, with 18 bases left in between. This CDR3 spans 14 amino acids. The germline V gene encodes CDR1 DFQATT and CDR2 SNEGSKA (reference sequence). The CDR3 bases are TGCAGTGCTATAGCCCGGGACCCGGGAGACGAGCAGTACTTC. This gives the protein CSAIARDPGDEQYF.

The rearrangement links TRBV10-3 to TRBJ2-6, with 8 bases that match TRBD1. Trimming took 4 bases from V and 0 from J; bases not matched to a gene: 5. CDR3 length equals 17 residues. Germline values: CDR1 ENHRY, CDR2 SYGVKD. In nucleotides, the CDR3 is TGTGCCATCAGTGGGGACAGGCGCGCCTCTGGGGCCAACGTCCTGACTTTC. Amino acid sequence: CAISGDRRASGANVLTF.

Points on this clonotype: Since the CDR3 does not end with the conserved phenylalanine or tryptophan, this likely comes from a read error. The chain is built from TRBV7-9 and TRBJ2-6; TRBD1 matches at 8 bases. V lost 5 bases, J lost 2 bases, and 2 bases stayed unmatched. The CDR3 is 15 residues long. Germline CDR1 is SEHNR and CDR2 is FQNEAQ (reference sequence). CDR3 nucleotides: TGTGCCAGCAGCCCAGGGGGCGCTGGGGCCAACGTCCTGACTCAC. This sequence encodes CASSPGGAGANVLTH.

The V call is TRBV7-8, the J call TRBJ1-1; 10 bases line up with TRBD1. CDR3 length: 16 amino acids. Trimming cost V 5 bases and J 4 bases; bases outside gene matches: 10. CDR1 and CDR2 (germline): SGHVS, FQNEAQ. CDR3 amino acids: CASSVLPGQGSTEAFF. The CDR3 bases are TGTGCCAGCAGCGTACTCCCGGGACAGGGGTCCACTGAAGCTTTCTTT.

The chain links TRBV20-1 to TRBJ1-1; 7 bases match TRBD1. Germline trimming cut 8 bases from V and 3 bases from J; bases unmatched to any gene: 12. The CDR3 is 14 residues long. Germline V CDR1 and CDR2: DFQATT, SNEGSKA (reference sequence). The CDR3 region is CSLRPGTEDTEAFF. DNA for the CDR3: TGCAGTCTCCGGCCGGGGACAGAGGACACTGAAGCTTTCTTT.

This clonotype has at least ten counts. The CDR3 region is CASSPTKAGTYEQYF. The CDR3 DNA reads as TGCGCCAGCAGCCCCACAAAAGCGGGCACCTACGAGCAGTACTTC. V and J are TRBV4-3 and TRBJ2-7; TRBD2 is a possible D gene (6 bases). CDR3 length equals 15 residues. V dropped 4 bases and J dropped 2 bases, with 15 bases sitting between them. Germline V gene data show CDR1 as LGHNA and CDR2 as YSLEER.

This clonotype was observed many times. The rearrangement joins TRBV20-1 to TRBJ1-6; TRBD1 agrees at 8 bases. Per the germline V gene, CDR1 is DFQATT and CDR2 is SNEGSKA (reference sequence). After removal of 0 bases from V and 9 bases from J, the junction contained 7 bases not matched to a gene. The CDR3 contains 15 residues. CDR3 in amino acids: CSARDRPGGVSPLHF. DNA for the CDR3: TGCAGTGCTAGAGATAGGCCAGGGGGCGTTTCACCCCTCCACTTT.

On this clonotype itself: The CDR3 end shows no conserved phenylalanine or tryptophan, and so a read error is likely. The chain joins TRBV24-1 to TRBJ1-5; possibly TRBD1 for D (5 bases). CDR1 is KGHDR, CDR2 SFDVKD, per germline. The CDR3 contains 14 residues. The germline V and J ends were trimmed by 5 bases and 3 bases, with 10 bases remaining between them. CDR3 nucleotides: TGTGCCACCAGTGGGCAGGGAGTCAATCAGCCCCAGCATTCT. This codes for CATSGQGVNQPQHS.

This chain uses TRBV6-2 or TRBV6-3 with TRBJ1-5, with D perhaps TRBD1 (5 bases). This CDR3 contains 17 residues. Trimming took 6 bases from V and 0 from J, leaving 18 bases between them. From germline, CDR1 is MNHEY and CDR2 SVGEGT. CDR3: CASSAGRGDYSNQPQHF. In DNA, the CDR3 is TGTGCCAGCAGCGCTGGGAGAGGGGATTATAGCAATCAGCCCCAGCATTTT.

This clonotype was recorded at least ten times. The CDR3 DNA is TGTGCCATCAGTGTCAGCGGGAGGGGCACCGGGGAGCTGTTTTTT. As protein: CAISVSGRGTGELFF. The chain links TRBV10-3 to TRBJ2-2, with 10 bases identical to TRBD2. Germline CDR1 and CDR2: ENHRY and SYGVKD. Losses at the gene ends were 4 bases for V and 4 bases for J; bases not matched to a gene: 3. The CDR3 length is 15 residues.

The table lists this clonotype with a count of one. The chain combines TRBV16 with TRBJ1-3, with 8 bases that match TRBD1. The CDR3 spans 15 residues. The trim removed 3 bases at V and 0 bases at J, leaving 1 base unmatched. Looked up from germline, CDR1 is KGHSY and CDR2 is FQNENV. The CDR3 DNA sequence: TGTGCCAGCAGCCACGGGACAGGCTCTGGAAACACCATATATTTT. Protein product: CASSHGTGSGNTIYF.